This TCR beta chain is drawn from a study of blood T cell repertoires in COVID-19. Germline V gene sequence: CDR1 LGHNA, CDR2 YNFKEQ. This CDR3 comprises 15 residues. The V gene end was trimmed by 0 bases and the J gene end by 4 bases; junction bases not matched to a gene: 3. The study recruited exposed participants who had met a COVID-19 case within 2 weeks before entry. This clone was detected once. Libraries were prepared by immunoSEQ multiplex PCR; TCRdb keeps only in-frame clonotypes and omits some of them. The data hold approximately 150,000 clones, with over 80% observed a single time. The V call is TRBV4-2, the J call TRBJ1-3; 7 bases match TRBD1. The sequencing sample was made of PBMCs or T cells enriched from blood (not recorded which). The source is a man in his 70s who had been exposed to COVID-19. The CDR3 DNA follows: TGTGCCAGCAGCCAAGAAAACAGGGGCGGAAACACCATATATTTT. Protein sequence: CASSQENRGGNTIYF.